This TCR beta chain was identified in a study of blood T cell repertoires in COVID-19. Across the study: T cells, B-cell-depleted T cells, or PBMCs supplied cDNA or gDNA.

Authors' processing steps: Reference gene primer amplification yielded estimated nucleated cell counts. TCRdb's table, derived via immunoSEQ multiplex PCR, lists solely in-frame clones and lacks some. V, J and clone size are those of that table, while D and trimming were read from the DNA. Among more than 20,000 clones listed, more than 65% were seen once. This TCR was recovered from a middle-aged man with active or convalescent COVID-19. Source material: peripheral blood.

The CDR3 spells CASRRGTGGYEQYF. The CDR3 bases are TGTGCCAGCCGGAGAGGGACAGGGGGCTACGAGCAGTACTTC. The chain carries TRBV6-5 and TRBJ2-7; 11 nucleotides agree with TRBD1. J gave up 3 bases and V 8 bases, and 6 bases lay outside the gene matches. The germline V gene has CDR1 MNHEY and CDR2 SVGAGI. This CDR3 has 14 amino acids.